This TCR beta chain was retrieved from a study of cytomegalovirus exposure and HLA in healthy donors. Findings and caveats of the study: Judged likely to be a sequencing artifact was a cluster of highly shared sequence variants. Highest at DRB1 and lowest at HLA-C, TCR association rates differed among HLA loci in a later analysis.

The donors gave bone marrow, and they were healthy. Notes on this clone: Its specificity is unknown.

Both 60 Vbeta primers and 13 Jbeta primers went into the PCR. Clones were sequenced by immunoSEQ multiplex PCR, and TCRdb holds only the in-frame ones, with some missing. In the table there are fewer than 200,000 clones, 70% to 90% of which are singletons. Germline-derived CDR1 and CDR2 are WNHNN and SYGVQD (reference sequence). Between the trimmed V and J ends, which lost 0 bases and 3 bases, there was a span of 12 bases. CDR3 length: 15 residues. The source material was PBMCs. The clonotype originates from a woman aged 30 to 39 in good health and CMV-seronegative. The V gene is TRBV10-1, the J gene TRBJ2-7; D may be TRBD1 (5 bases). The CDR3 reads CASSESDAGIYEQYF. The CDR3 DNA is TGCGCCAGCAGTGAGTCGGATGCAGGGATCTACGAGCAGTACTTC.